This T cell receptor (beta chain) stems from a study of T-cell memory formation after mild COVID-19. Study outcomes and limitations: CD4/CD8 balance held among clones contracting day 15 to 85, and later expanders leaned CD4+.

The CDR3 consists of 13 residues. Germline CDR1 reads PRHDT; CDR2 reads FYEKMQ (reference sequence). Trimming removed 5 bases from V and 10 bases from J, with 15 bases in between. Constant-segment primers were used for 5'RACE, and the resulting TCR alpha and TCR beta cDNA libraries carried sample barcodes and UMIs. One entry per CDR3 protein, called by TCRdb with MiXCR from the 5' RACE reads. The sample holds about 620,000 distinct CDR3 sequences; under 20% are singletons and the top ten take 12%. In this sample, this clonotype turned up a few times. What it binds is unknown. The receptor comes from an adult woman who had mild COVID-19 (a few samples of this study predate the infection). Cell type and time point are not known. This rearrangement joins TRBV13 to TRBJ2-1; D remains ambiguous. Material: PBMCs or a T cell subset sorted from them (not recorded which). CDR3 protein: CASSDGPEREQFF. CDR3 DNA sequence: TGTGCCAGCAGCGACGGTCCGGAGCGAGAGCAGTTCTTC.